This T cell receptor beta chain appears in the sequencing data of a study of cytomegalovirus exposure and HLA in healthy donors. A multiplex PCR was run with 60 Vbeta primers and 13 Jbeta primers. Some clones are missing from TCRdb's copy, which holds only in-frame ones; the method was immunoSEQ multiplex PCR. This table has around 150,000 clones, about 70% appearing once. Overall study findings and caveats: Versus the roughly 700-donor mean, an Asian-associated ancestry cluster reportedly showed fewer N-insertions in a later analysis. Trimming of TCR beta V- and J-genes showed a link, identified in a later analysis, to a missense DCLRE1C variant. In an earlier analysis, about 87% or about 30%: the productive usage of most TCR beta V segments.

This CDR3 comprises 15 residues. In germline, CDR1 is SGHNT, CDR2 YYREEE (reference sequence). V lost 5 bases and J lost 0, with 11 bases in between. To note about this clone: Its antigen is not known.

V gene TRBV5-4 combines with J gene TRBJ1-4; possibly TRBD1 for D (5 bases). The receptor was derived from a man younger than 45 in good health and CMV-seropositive. Sequenced input: PBMCs. This CDR3 reads CASSKDSPTNEKLFF. Written as DNA, the CDR3 is TGTGCCAGCAGTAAAGACAGCCCAACTAATGAAAAACTGTTTTTT.